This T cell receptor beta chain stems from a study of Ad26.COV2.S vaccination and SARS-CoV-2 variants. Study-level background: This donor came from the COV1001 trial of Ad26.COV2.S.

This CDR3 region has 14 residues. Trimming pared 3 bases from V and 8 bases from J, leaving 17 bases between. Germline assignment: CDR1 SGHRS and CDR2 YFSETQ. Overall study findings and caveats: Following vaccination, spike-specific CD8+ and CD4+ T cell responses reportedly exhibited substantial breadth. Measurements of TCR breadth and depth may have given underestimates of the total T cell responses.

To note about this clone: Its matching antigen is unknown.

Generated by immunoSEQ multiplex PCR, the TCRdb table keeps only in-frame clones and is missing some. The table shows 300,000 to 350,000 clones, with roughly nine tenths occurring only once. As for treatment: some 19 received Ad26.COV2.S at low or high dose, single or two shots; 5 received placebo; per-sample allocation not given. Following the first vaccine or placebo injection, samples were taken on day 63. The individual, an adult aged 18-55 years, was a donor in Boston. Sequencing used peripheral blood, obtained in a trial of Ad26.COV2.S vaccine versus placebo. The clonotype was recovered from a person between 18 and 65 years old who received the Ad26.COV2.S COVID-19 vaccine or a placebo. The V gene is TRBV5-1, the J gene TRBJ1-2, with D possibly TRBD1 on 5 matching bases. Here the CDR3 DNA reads TGCGCCAGCAGCTCCACCACCTCTTCAGGGGGCTACACCTTC. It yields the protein CASSSTTSSGGYTF.